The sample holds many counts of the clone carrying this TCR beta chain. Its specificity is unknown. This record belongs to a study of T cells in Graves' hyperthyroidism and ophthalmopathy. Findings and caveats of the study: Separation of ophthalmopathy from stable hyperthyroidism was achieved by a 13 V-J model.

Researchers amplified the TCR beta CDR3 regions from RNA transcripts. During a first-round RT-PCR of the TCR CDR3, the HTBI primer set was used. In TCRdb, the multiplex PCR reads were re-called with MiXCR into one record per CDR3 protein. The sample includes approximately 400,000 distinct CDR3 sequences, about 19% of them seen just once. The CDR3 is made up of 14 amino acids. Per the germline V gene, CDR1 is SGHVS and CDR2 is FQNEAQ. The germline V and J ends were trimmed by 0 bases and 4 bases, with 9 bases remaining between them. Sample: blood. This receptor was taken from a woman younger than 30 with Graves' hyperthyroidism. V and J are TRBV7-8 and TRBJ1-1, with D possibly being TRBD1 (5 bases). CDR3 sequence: CASSLARQGTEAFF. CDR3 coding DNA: TGTGCCAGCAGCTTAGCCCGTCAGGGCACTGAAGCTTTCTTT. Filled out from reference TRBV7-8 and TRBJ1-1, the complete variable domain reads GAGVSQSPRYKVAKRGQDVALRCDPISGHVSLFWYQQALGQGPEFLTYFQNEAQLDKSGLPSDRFFAERPEGSVSTLKIQRTQQEDSAVYLCASSLARQGTEAFFGQGTRLTVV.